Listed here are 24 T cell receptor beta chains from one sample, sequenced in a study of patients and donors after allogeneic stem cell transplantation. Via MiXCR, TCRdb re-called the RT-PCR reads, giving one row per CDR3 protein. The repertoire holds tens of thousands of distinct CDR3 sequences, with roughly a third as singletons. Source material: blood, either unsorted or a sorted T cell fraction (not recorded which). The receptors originated from a human donor who was either an allogeneic HSCT recipient or a stem cell or donor lymphocyte infusion donor (not recorded which). It is not recorded whose cells these are; they may come from a transplant donor.

The chain uses TRBV5-1 and TRBJ2-3, with D hard to call. Germline V gene sequence: CDR1 SGHRS, CDR2 YFSETQ. V gave up 3 bases and J gave up 0 bases, with 5 bases separating them. The CDR3 covers 13 residues. The CDR3 sequence is CASSSLSTDTQYF. The CDR3 DNA reads as TGCGCCAGCAGCTCTCTTAGCACAGATACGCAGTATTTT. The whole variable domain, filled in from reference TRBV5-1 and TRBJ2-3, reads KAGVTQTPRYLIKTRGQQVTLSCSPISGHRSVSWYQQTPGQGLQFLFEYFSETQRNKGNFPGRFSGRQFSNSRSEMNVSTLELGDSALYLCASSSLSTDTQYFGPGTRLTVL.

The chain joins TRBV7-2 to TRBJ2-5; 7 nucleotides match TRBD1. There are 14 residues in the CDR3. Germline loops: CDR1 SGHTA, CDR2 FQGNSA. The V gene end was trimmed by 1 base and the J gene end by 2 bases; junction bases not matched to a gene: 1. The CDR3 here is CASSLGTGQETQYF. CDR3 in DNA: TGTGCCAGCAGCTTAGGGACAGGACAAGAGACCCAGTACTTC.

This clonotype was found many times. The rearrangement joins TRBV4-2 to TRBJ2-2; 10 bases map to TRBD2. V lost 4 bases to trimming and J lost 5 bases; unmatched junction nucleotides: 10. This CDR3 region has 17 residues. The V gene's germline CDR1 is LGHNA and CDR2 YNFKEQ. The CDR3 DNA is TGTGCCAGCAGCCCCATCCTAGGGACTAGCGCGACCGGGGAGCTGTTTTTT. Protein sequence: CASSPILGTSATGELFF.

The table lists this clonotype with many counts. The V and J genes are TRBV5-4 and TRBJ1-1, with D perhaps matching TRBD1 (5 bases). The CDR3 is 15 amino acids. CDR1 and CDR2 from the germline V gene are SGHNT and YYREEE (reference sequence). The germline V and J ends were trimmed by 5 bases and 1 base, with 15 bases remaining between them. The CDR3 coding sequence is TGTGCCAGCAGGAAAAAAGAGGGACCGAACACTGAAGCTTTCTTT. Encoded protein: CASRKKEGPNTEAFF.

This chain connects TRBV6-6 to TRBJ2-7; 7 positions agree with TRBD1. Germline V CDR1 and CDR2: MNHNY, SVGAGI (reference sequence). After removal of 2 bases from V and 0 bases from J, the junction contained 4 bases not matched to a gene. This CDR3 contains 15 residues. CDR3 sequence: CASSYGQASSYEQYF. DNA for the CDR3: TGTGCCAGCAGTTACGGACAGGCCTCCTCCTACGAGCAGTACTTC.

This clonotype showed up just a few times. This chain joins TRBV2 and TRBJ2-7; 8 bases line up with TRBD1. The CDR3 length is 14 residues. The ends lost 2 bases at V and 6 bases at J; junction bases unmatched: 6. Germline-derived CDR1 and CDR2 are SNHLY and FYNNEI. CDR3 residues: CASSESRGLREQYV. Here the CDR3 DNA reads TGTGCCAGCAGTGAATCCAGGGGGCTTCGCGAGCAGTACGTC.

The sample holds a few counts of this clonotype. V gene TRBV10-3 combines with J gene TRBJ1-5, with 7 bases lining up with TRBD1. Germline V CDR1 and CDR2: ENHRY, SYGVKD. The CDR3 runs to 15 residues. The V segment lost 3 bases and the J segment 4 bases; nucleotides outside the gene matches: 6. The CDR3 loop reads CAISESGGRNQPQHF. In DNA form, the CDR3 reads TGTGCCATCAGTGAATCAGGGGGTAGGAATCAGCCCCAGCATTTT.

The count of this clonotype is one. V gene TRBV20-1 combines with J gene TRBJ1-5; no reliable D call. The CDR3 is 13 residues long. V was shortened by 3 bases and J by 2 bases, with 8 bases between the two germline ends. CDR1 is DFQATT and CDR2 is SNEGSKA in the germline V gene (reference sequence). The CDR3 coding sequence is TGCAGTGCTAGCACCAGTGGCAATCAGCCCCAGCATTTT. Its protein product is CSASTSGNQPQHF.

As DNA, the CDR3 is TGCGCCAGCAGCTCCCACACCGACAATGAGCAGTTCTTC. Protein product: CASSSHTDNEQFF. This sequence joins TRBV4-1 and TRBJ2-1; D not resolved. V lost 5 bases and J 5 bases, leaving 10 bases between the germline ends. CDR1 and CDR2 from the germline V gene are MGHRA and YSYEKL. This CDR3 is 13 amino acids long.

The chain carries TRBV9 and TRBJ2-1, with 10 bases lining up with TRBD2. The CDR3 runs 15 residues. V lost 3 bases, J lost 5 bases, and 5 bases stayed unmatched. Germline V lookup: CDR1 SGDLS, CDR2 YYNGEE. The CDR3: CASSGSGRPHNEQFF. The CDR3 DNA is TGTGCCAGCAGCGGTAGCGGGAGGCCCCACAATGAGCAGTTCTTC.

This clonotype was recorded at least ten times. This sequence joins TRBV6-6 and TRBJ2-1; D uncertain. The germline CDR1 and CDR2 sequences are MNHNY and SVGAGI (reference sequence). V was pared by 5 bases and J by 12 bases, with 11 bases between. The CDR3 has 11 amino acids. The CDR3 DNA sequence: TGTGCCAGCAGTCCCCCTGGGATGCAGTTCTTC. It yields the protein CASSPPGMQFF.

This chain uses TRBV18 with TRBJ1-6; TRBD1 is a possible D gene (6 bases). From germline, CDR1 is KGHSH and CDR2 LQKENI. CDR3 length: 16 amino acids. Trimming took 2 bases from V and 11 from J, leaving 19 bases between them. CDR3 bases: TGTGCCAGCTCACCAGCACAGGGAAGCGTTTCAACACCCCTCCACTTT. Its translation: CASSPAQGSVSTPLHF.

This clonotype has more than one count but fewer than ten. The junction departs from the called germline gene at one end, perhaps through a read error. The gene calls are TRBV12-3 or TRBV12-4 and TRBJ1-1; no firm D call. This CDR3 contains 12 residues. CDR3 residues: CASSFMNTEAFF. The CDR3 bases are TGTGCCAGCAGTTTCATGAATACTGAAGCTTTCTTT.

The rearrangement joins TRBV7-6 to TRBJ2-1, with D perhaps matching TRBD1 or TRBD2 (6 bases each). The CDR3 is 14 amino acids. Trimming took 5 bases from V and 5 from J, leaving 13 bases between them. The germline V gene encodes CDR1 SGHVS and CDR2 FNYEAQ. The CDR3 bases are TGTGCCAGCAGCCTAGGGGGGTTTGACAATGAGCAGTTCTTC. This translates into CASSLGGFDNEQFF. The variable domain in full, completed from reference TRBV7-6 and TRBJ2-1, reads GAGVSQSPRYKVTKRGQDVALRCDPISGHVSLYWYRQALGQGPEFLTYFNYEAQQDKSGLPNDRFSAERPEGSISTLTIQRTEQRDSAMYRCASSLGGFDNEQFFGPGTRLTVL.

The genes are TRBV27 and TRBJ1-6; TRBD1 agrees at 7 bases. In germline, CDR1 is MNHEY, CDR2 SMNVEV (reference sequence). J gave up 9 bases and V 3 bases, and 8 bases lay outside the gene matches. The CDR3 is made up of 15 amino acids. Here the CDR3 reads CASSLTGNKGSPLHF. The DNA of the CDR3 is TGTGCCAGCAGTTTGACAGGGAATAAGGGTTCACCCCTCCACTTT.

The rearrangement joins TRBV20-1 to TRBJ1-1; unclear D gene. Trimming left V 0 bases short and J 4 bases short, with 9 bases between. CDR3 length equals 13 residues. The germline V gene has CDR1 DFQATT and CDR2 SNEGSKA (reference sequence). The CDR3 coding sequence is TGCAGTGCTAGAGACTCAGGAGTCACTGAAGCTTTCTTT. This encodes CSARDSGVTEAFF.

The chain combines TRBV4-3 with TRBJ1-2; D not resolved. V was clipped by 0 bases and J by 1 base, with 15 bases between them. The CDR3 covers 17 residues. The germline V gene has CDR1 LGHNA and CDR2 YSLEER. CDR3 bases: TGCGCCAGCAGCCAAGATCCCTCCCGGTTCGTTAACTATGGCTACACCTTC. Translated, it gives CASSQDPSRFVNYGYTF.

The rearrangement links TRBV7-9 to TRBJ1-4; D remains ambiguous. This CDR3 has 13 amino acids. Germline V lookup: CDR1 SEHNR, CDR2 FQNEAQ (reference sequence). Trimming took 2 bases from V and 7 from J, leaving 8 bases between them. This CDR3 is CASSLLHGEKLFF. The DNA of the CDR3 is TGTGCCAGCAGCTTATTGCATGGTGAAAAACTGTTTTTT.

This clonotype was picked up a small number of times. The V and J genes are TRBV24-1 and TRBJ2-2; 7 bases are shared with TRBD1. The CDR3 length is 15 residues. From germline, CDR1 is KGHDR and CDR2 SFDVKD. J was trimmed by 3 bases and V by 5 bases; bases with no gene match: 5. The DNA for the CDR3 is TGTGCCACCAGTGTCGGGACAGACTACACCGGGGAGCTGTTTTTT. It is translated as CATSVGTDYTGELFF.

In its sample, this clonotype was seen a few times. This chain uses TRBV20-1 with TRBJ1-2, with unresolved D. Germline lookup yields CDR1 DFQATT and CDR2 SNEGSKA (reference sequence). Deletions cut 2 bases from V and 1 base from J, with 14 bases between. This CDR3 region has 15 residues. CDR3 in amino acids: CSARSTSLGNYGYTF. The CDR3 nucleotides are TGCAGTGCTAGATCTACCTCGTTGGGTAACTATGGCTACACCTTC.

The chain is built from TRBV4-3 and TRBJ1-4; D is ambiguous. Germline V gene lookup returns CDR1 LGHNA and CDR2 YSLEER. Trimming stripped 1 base from V and 4 bases from J, with 7 bases between. This CDR3 region has 14 residues. CDR3 amino acids: CASSQVGFNEKLFF. For the CDR3, the DNA is TGCGCCAGCAGCCAAGTCGGATTTAATGAAAAACTGTTTTTT.

This clonotype was recorded many times. J is TRBJ2-1 and V is TRBV5-1; D is uncertain. Trimming removed 0 bases from V and 9 bases from J, with 7 bases in between. Germline V gene lookup returns CDR1 SGHRS and CDR2 YFSETQ. There are 12 residues in the CDR3. The CDR3 is CASSLGDPEQFF. The CDR3 nucleotides are TGCGCCAGCAGCTTGGGAGATCCTGAGCAGTTCTTC. The complete variable domain, with remaining parts taken from reference TRBV5-1 and TRBJ2-1, reads KAGVTQTPRYLIKTRGQQVTLSCSPISGHRSVSWYQQTPGQGLQFLFEYFSETQRNKGNFPGRFSGRQFSNSRSEMNVSTLELGDSALYLCASSLGDPEQFFGPGTRLTVL.

This clonotype was picked up one time. The chain uses TRBV24-1 and TRBJ1-6; the D is unclear. CDR3 length equals 13 residues. The V and J ends lost 3 bases and 4 bases respectively, with 3 bases between them. Germline CDR1 KGHDR, CDR2 SFDVKD. Here the CDR3 reads CATSDAYNSPLHF. The CDR3 DNA sequence: TGTGCCACCAGTGATGCTTATAATTCACCCCTCCACTTT.

The CDR3 DNA is TGCAGTGCTCCGGGGACTAGCGGGTACAATGAGCAGTTCTTC. Residues: CSAPGTSGYNEQFF. This chain connects TRBV20-1 to TRBJ2-1, with 12 bases that match TRBD2. The CDR3 has 14 amino acids. V shed 5 bases and J 4 bases; nucleotides not matched to a gene: 3. The V gene's germline CDR1 is DFQATT and CDR2 SNEGSKA (reference sequence).